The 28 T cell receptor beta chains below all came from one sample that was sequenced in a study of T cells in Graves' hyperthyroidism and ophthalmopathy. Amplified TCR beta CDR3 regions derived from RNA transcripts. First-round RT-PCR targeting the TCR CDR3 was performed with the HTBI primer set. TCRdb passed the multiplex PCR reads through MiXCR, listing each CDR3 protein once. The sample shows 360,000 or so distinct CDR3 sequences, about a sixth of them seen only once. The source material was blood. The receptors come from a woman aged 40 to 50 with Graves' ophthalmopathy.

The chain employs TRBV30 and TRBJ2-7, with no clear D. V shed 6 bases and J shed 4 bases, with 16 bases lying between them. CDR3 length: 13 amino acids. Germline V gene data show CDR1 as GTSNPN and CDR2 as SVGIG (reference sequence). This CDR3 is CACRISQVYEQYF. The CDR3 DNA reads TGTGCCTGCCGGATTAGCCAGGTGTACGAGCAGTACTTC. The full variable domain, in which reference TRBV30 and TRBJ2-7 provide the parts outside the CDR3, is SQTIHQWPATLVQPVGSPLSLECTVEGTSNPNLYWYRQAAGRGLQLLFYSVGIGQISSEVPQNLSASRPQDRQFILSSKKLLLSDSGFYLCACRISQVYEQYFGPGTRLTVT.

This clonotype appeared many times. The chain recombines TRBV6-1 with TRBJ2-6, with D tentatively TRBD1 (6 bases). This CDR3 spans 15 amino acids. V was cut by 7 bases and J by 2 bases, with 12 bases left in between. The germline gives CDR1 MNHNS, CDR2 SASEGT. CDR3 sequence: CASTLAGAGANVLTF. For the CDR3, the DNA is TGTGCCAGCACTCTCGCAGGGGCTGGGGCCAACGTCCTGACTTTC.

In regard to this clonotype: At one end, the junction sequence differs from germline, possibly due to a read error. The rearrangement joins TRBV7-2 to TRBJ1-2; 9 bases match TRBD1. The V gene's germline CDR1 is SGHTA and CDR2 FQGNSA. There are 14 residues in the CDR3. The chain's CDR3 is CANSFRTGENGYTF. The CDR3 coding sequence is TGTGCCAACAGCTTTCGGACAGGGGAAAATGGCTACACCTTC. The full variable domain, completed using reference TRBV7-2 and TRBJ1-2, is GAGVSQSPSNKVTEKGKDVELRCDPISGHTALYWYRQSLGQGLEFLIYFQGNSAPDKSGLPSDRFSAERTGGSVSTLTIQRTQQEDSAVYLCANSFRTGENGYTFGSGTRLTVV.

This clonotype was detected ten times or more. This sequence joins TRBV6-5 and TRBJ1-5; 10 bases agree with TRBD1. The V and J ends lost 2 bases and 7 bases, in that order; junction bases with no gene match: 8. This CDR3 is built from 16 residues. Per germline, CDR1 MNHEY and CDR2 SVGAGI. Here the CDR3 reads CASSYDRGHDMQPQHF. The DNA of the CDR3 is TGTGCCAGCAGTTACGACAGGGGGCATGATATGCAGCCCCAGCATTTT.

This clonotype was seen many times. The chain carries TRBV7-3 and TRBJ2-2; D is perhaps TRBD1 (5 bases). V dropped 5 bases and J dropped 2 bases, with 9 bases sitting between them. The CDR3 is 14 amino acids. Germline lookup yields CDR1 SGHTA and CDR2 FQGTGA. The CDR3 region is CASSGDRNTGELFF. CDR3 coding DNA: TGTGCCAGCAGCGGAGACAGAAACACCGGGGAGCTGTTTTTT.

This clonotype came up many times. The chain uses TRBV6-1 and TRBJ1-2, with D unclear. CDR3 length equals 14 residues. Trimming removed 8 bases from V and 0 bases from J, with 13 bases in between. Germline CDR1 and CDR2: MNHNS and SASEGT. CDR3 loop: CASWLGRPNYGYTF. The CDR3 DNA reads TGTGCCAGCTGGCTAGGCAGGCCTAACTATGGCTACACCTTC.

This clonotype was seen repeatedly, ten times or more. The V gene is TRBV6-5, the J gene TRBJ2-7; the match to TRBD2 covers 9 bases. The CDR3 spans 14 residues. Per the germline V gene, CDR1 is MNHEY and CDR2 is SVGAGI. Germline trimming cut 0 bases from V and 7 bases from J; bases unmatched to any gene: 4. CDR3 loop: CASSYSGLAPEQYF. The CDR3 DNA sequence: TGTGCCAGCAGTTACTCGGGACTAGCCCCTGAGCAGTACTTC.

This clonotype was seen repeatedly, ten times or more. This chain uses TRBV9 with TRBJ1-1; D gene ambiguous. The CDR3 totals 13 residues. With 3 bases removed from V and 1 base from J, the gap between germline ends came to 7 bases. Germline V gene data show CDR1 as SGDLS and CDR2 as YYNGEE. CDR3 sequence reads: CASSAGANTEAFF. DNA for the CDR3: TGTGCCAGCAGCGCAGGTGCGAACACTGAAGCTTTCTTT. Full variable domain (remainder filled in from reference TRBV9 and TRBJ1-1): DSGVTQTPKHLITATGQRVTLRCSPRSGDLSVYWYQQSLDQGLQFLIQYYNGEERAKGNILERFSAQQFPDLHSELNLSSLELGDSALYFCASSAGANTEAFFGQGTRLTVV.

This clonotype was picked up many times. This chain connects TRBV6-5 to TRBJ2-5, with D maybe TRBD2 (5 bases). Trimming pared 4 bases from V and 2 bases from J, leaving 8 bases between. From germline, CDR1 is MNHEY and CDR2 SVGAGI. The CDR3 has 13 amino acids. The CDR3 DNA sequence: TGTGCCAGCAGTTCCTGGGAGCAAGAGACCCAGTACTTC. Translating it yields CASSSWEQETQYF.

The CDR3 is CASSPPGTGETQYF. The DNA for the CDR3 is TGTGCCAGCTCACCACCCGGGACAGGAGAGACCCAGTACTTC. This chain uses TRBV18 with TRBJ2-5; 8 bases agree with TRBD1. Per germline, CDR1 KGHSH and CDR2 LQKENI. Trimming at V came to 0 bases and at J to 4 bases, leaving 1 base not matched to a gene. The CDR3 sequence is 14 residues long.

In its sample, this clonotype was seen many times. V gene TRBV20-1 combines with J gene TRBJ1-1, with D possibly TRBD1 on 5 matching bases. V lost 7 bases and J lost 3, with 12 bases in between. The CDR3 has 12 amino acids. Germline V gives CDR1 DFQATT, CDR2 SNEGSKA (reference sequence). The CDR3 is CSVQWGDTEAFF. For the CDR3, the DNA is TGCAGTGTTCAGTGGGGGGACACTGAAGCTTTCTTT.

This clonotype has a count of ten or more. CDR3 protein: CASSLSGLNTEAFF. CDR3 in DNA: TGCGCCAGCAGCTTATCAGGGCTGAACACTGAAGCTTTCTTT. V gene TRBV5-1 combines with J gene TRBJ1-1; maybe TRBD1 (5 bases). The CDR3 runs to 14 residues. Germline lookup yields CDR1 SGHRS and CDR2 YFSETQ. With 2 bases removed from V and 0 bases from J, the gap between germline ends came to 8 bases.

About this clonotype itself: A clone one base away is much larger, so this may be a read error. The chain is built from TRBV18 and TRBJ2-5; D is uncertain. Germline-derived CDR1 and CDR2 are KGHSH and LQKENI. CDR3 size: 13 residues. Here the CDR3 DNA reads TGTGCCAGCTCACCAGGGTGGCAAGAGACCCAGTGCTTC. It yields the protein CASSPGWQETQCF.

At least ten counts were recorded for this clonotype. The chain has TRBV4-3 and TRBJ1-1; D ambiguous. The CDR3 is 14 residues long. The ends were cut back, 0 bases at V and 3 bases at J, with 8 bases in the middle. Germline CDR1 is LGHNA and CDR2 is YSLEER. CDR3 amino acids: CASSQETSYTEAFF. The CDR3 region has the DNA TGCGCCAGCAGCCAAGAAACGAGTTACACTGAAGCTTTCTTT.

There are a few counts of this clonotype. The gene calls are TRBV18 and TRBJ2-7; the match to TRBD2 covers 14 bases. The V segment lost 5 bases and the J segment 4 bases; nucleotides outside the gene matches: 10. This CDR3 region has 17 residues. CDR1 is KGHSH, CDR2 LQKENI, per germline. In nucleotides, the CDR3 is TGTGCCAGCTCAGCCAACCCGGGGACTAGCGGGAGATACGAGCAGTACTTC. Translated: CASSANPGTSGRYEQYF.

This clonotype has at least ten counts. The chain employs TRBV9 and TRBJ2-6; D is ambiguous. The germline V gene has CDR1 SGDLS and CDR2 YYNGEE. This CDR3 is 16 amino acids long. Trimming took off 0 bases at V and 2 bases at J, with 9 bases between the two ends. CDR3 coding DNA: TGTGCCAGCAGCGTAGCTTCTAGGGCTGGGGCCAACGTCCTGACTTTC. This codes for CASSVASRAGANVLTF.

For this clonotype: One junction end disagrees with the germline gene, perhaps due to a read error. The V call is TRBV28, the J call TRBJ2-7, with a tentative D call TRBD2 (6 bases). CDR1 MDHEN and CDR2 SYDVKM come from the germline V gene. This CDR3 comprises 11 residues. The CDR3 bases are TGTGCCAGCAGTTCACGGCCGGGACTCGATTTC. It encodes CASSSRPGLDF.

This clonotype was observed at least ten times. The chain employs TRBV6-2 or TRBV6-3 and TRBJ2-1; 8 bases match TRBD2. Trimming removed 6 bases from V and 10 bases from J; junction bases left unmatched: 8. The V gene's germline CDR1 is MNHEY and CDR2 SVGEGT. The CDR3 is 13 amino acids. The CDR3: CASSSSGTREQFF. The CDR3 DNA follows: TGTGCCAGCAGCAGTAGCGGGACACGCGAGCAGTTCTTC.

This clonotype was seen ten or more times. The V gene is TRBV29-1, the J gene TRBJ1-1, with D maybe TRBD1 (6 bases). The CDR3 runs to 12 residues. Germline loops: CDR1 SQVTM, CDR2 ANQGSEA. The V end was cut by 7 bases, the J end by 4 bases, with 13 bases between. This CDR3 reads CSANRVGTEAFF. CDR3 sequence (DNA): TGCAGCGCTAACAGGGTGGGCACTGAAGCTTTCTTT.

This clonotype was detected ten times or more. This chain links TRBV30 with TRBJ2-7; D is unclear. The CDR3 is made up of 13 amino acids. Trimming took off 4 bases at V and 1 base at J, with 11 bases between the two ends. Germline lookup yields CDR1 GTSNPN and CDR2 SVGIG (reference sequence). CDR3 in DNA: TGTGCCTGGATGCCGACGGTGTCCTACGAGCAGTACTTC. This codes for CAWMPTVSYEQYF.

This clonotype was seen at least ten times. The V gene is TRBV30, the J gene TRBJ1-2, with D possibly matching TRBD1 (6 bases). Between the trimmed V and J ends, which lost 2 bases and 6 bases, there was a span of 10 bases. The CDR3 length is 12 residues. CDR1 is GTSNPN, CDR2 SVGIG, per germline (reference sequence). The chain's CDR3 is CAWSWGQDGYTF. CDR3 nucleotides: TGTGCCTGGAGTTGGGGGCAAGATGGCTACACCTTC.

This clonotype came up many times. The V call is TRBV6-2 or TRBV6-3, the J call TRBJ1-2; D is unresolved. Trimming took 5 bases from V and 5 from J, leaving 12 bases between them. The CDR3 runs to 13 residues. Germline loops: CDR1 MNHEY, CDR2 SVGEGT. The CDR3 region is CASSHQDHYGYTF. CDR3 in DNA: TGTGCCAGCAGTCATCAGGATCATTATGGCTACACCTTC.

The CDR3: CASSEFRWTEETQYF. CDR3 bases: TGTGCCAGCAGTGAGTTTCGGTGGACTGAGGAGACCCAGTACTTC. V and J are TRBV6-1 and TRBJ2-5; D might be TRBD2 (5 bases). Germline-derived CDR1 and CDR2 are MNHNS and SASEGT. The CDR3 totals 15 residues. Trimming pared 3 bases from V and 5 bases from J, leaving 16 bases between.

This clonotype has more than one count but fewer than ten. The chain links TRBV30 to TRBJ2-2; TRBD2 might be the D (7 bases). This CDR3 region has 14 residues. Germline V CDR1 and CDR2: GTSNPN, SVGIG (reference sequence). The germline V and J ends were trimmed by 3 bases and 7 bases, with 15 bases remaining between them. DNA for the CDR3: TGTGCCTGGAGACTAGGGGGGGTCCTCGGGGAGCTGTTTTTT. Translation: CAWRLGGVLGELFF. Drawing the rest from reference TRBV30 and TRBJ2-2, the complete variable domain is SQTIHQWPATLVQPVGSPLSLECTVEGTSNPNLYWYRQAAGRGLQLLFYSVGIGQISSEVPQNLSASRPQDRQFILSSKKLLLSDSGFYLCAWRLGGVLGELFFGEGSRLTVL.

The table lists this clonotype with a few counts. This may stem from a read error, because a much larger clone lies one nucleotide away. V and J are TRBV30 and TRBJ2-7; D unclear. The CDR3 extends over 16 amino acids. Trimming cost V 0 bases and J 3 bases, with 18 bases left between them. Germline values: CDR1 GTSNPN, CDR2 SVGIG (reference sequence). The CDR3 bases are TGTGCCTGGAGTGTAGGTAGCAGGCAACGGCGCTACGAGCAGTACTTC. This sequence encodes CAWSVGSRQRRYEQYF.

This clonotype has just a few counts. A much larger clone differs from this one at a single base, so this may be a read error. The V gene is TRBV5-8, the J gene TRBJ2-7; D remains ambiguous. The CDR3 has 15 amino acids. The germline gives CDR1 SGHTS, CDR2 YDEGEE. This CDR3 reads CTSRTRRPATYEQYF. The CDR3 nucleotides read TGTACCAGCAGAACACGTCGTCCAGCAACCTACGAGCAGTACTTC.

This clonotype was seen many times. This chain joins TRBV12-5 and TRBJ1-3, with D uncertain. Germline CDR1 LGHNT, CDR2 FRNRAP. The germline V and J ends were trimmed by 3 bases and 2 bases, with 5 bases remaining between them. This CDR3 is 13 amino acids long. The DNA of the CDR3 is TGTGCTAGTGGTTTCTCCGCTGGAAACACCATATATTTT. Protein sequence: CASGFSAGNTIYF. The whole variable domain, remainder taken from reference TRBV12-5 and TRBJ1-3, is DARVTQTPRHKVTEMGQEVTMRCQPILGHNTVFWYRQTMMQGLELLAYFRNRAPLDDSGMPKDRFSAEMPDATLATLKIQPSEPRDSAVYFCASGFSAGNTIYFGEGSWLTVV.

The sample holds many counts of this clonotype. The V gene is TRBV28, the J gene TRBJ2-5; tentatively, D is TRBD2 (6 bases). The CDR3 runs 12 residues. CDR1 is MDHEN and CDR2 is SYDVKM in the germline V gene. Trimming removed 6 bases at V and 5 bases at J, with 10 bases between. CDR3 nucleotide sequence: TGTGCCAGCAGCTCCGCGGGGGAGACCCAGTACTTC. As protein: CASSSAGETQYF. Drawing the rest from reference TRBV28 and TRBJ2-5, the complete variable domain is DVKVTQSSRYLVKRTGEKVFLECVQDMDHENMFWYRQDPGLGLRLIYFSYDVKMKEKGDIPEGYSVSREKKERFSLILESASTNQTSMYLCASSSAGETQYFGPGTRLLVL.